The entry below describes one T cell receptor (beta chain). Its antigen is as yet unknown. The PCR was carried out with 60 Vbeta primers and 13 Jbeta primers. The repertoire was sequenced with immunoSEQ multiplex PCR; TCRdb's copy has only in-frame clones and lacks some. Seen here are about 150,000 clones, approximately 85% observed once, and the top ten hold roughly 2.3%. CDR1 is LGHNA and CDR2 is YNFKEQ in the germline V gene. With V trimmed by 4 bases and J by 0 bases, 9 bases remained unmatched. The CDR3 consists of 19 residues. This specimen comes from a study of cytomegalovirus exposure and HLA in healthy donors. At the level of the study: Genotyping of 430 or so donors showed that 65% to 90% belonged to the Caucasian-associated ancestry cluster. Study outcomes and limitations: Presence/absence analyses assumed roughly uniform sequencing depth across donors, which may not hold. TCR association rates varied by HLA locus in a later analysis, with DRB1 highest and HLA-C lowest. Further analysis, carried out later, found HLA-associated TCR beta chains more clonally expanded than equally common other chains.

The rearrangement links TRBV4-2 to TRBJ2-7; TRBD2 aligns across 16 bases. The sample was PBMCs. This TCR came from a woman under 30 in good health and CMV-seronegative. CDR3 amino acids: CASSLAGTSGGENSYEQYF. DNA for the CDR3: TGTGCCAGCAGCCTCGCCGGGACTAGCGGGGGGGAGAACTCCTACGAGCAGTACTTC.